The rows below give T cell receptor beta chains drawn from one sample of a study of CD8 T cells in ankylosing spondylitis. MiXCR, run by TCRdb on the 5' RACE reads, gives a single entry per CDR3 protein. The table records some 700,000 distinct CDR3 sequences, around a fifth of them present only once. What was sequenced was blood, either unsorted or a sorted T cell fraction (not recorded which). Receptor source: a male donor with ankylosing spondylitis. The CDR3 runs from the conserved cysteine through the conserved F or W. Fields, in order: clone size, J gene, D gene, V gene, CDR3 protein, CDR3 DNA. A D gene is named only where the DNA matches it firmly. A row's size may be missing; if present it is once, few, many or a size class.

>few|TRBJ1-4|.|TRBV6-2/TRBV6-3
CASTTGGTTNEKLFF
TGTGCCAGCACCACGGGGGGGACAACTAATGAAAAACTGTTTTTT
>many|TRBJ1-5|.|TRBV9
CASSAGGRSNQPQHF
TGTGCCAGCAGCGCGGGGGGGAGGAGTAATCAGCCCCAGCATTTT
>.|TRBJ2-7|.|TRBV5-6
CASSSGGRYEQYF
TGTGCCAGCAGCTCCGGGGGCCGCTACGAGCAGTACTTC
>few|TRBJ2-1|TRBD2|TRBV10-3
CAISGTSGSNEQFF
TGTGCCATCAGTGGGACTAGCGGGAGCAATGAGCAGTTCTTC
>.|TRBJ1-2|TRBD1|TRBV12-3/TRBV12-4
CASMAGGYYGYTF
TGTGCCAGCATGGCAGGGGGTTACTATGGCTACACCTTC
>few|TRBJ1-1|.|TRBV11-2
CASSFGPAEAFF
TGTGCCAGCAGCTTCGGACCAGCTGAAGCTTTCTTT
>.|TRBJ2-1|.|TRBV2
CASSPLVSSHEQFF
TGTGCCAGCAGCCCCCTTGTAAGTTCCCATGAGCAGTTCTTC
>few|TRBJ1-2|TRBD1|TRBV20-1
CSATDRGYGYTF
TGCAGTGCTACAGACAGGGGGTATGGCTACACCTTC
>.|TRBJ2-7|TRBD2|TRBV7-2
CASSFSGTSYEQYF
TGTGCCAGCAGCTTCTCCGGGACTAGTTACGAGCAGTACTTC
>few|TRBJ1-4|.|TRBV20-1
CSVEDEKKLFF
TGCAGCGTGGAGGATGAGAAAAAACTGTTTTTT
>.|TRBJ1-1|.|TRBV5-6
CASSAPNRATEAFF
TGTGCCAGCAGCGCCCCTAACAGGGCCACTGAAGCTTTCTTT
>few|TRBJ2-2|.|TRBV7-6
CASSFYTGELFF
TGTGCCAGCAGCTTTTACACCGGGGAGCTGTTTTTT
>few|TRBJ2-7|.|TRBV2
CASSSTWYEQYF
TGTGCCAGCAGCTCCACTTGGTACGAGCAGTACTTC